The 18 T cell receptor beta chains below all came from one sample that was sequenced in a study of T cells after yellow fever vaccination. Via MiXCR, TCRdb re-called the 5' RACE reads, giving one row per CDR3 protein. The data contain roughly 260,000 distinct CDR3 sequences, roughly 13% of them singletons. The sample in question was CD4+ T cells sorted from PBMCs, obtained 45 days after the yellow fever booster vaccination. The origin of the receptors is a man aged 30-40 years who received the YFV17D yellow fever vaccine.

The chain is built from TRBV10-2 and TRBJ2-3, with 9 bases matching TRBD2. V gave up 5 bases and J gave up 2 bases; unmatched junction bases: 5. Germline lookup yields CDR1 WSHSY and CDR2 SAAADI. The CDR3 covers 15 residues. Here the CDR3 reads CASSSASGVTDTQYF. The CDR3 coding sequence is TGCGCCAGCAGTTCGGCTAGCGGGGTCACAGATACGCAGTATTTT.

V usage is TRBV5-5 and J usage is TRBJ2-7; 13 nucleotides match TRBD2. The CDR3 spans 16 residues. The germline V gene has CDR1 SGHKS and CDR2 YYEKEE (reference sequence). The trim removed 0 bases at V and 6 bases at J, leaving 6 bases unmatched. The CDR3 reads CASSLAGTSGITEQYF. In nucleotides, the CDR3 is TGTGCCAGCAGCTTGGCCGGGACTAGCGGGATCACCGAGCAGTACTTC.

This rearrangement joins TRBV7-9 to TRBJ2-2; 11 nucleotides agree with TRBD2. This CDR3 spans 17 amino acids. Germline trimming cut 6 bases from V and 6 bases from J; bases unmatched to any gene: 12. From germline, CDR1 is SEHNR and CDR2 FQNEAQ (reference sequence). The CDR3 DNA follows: TGTGCCAGCAGGGATACTAGCGGGAGTCTCAAATCCGGGGAGCTGTTTTTT. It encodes CASRDTSGSLKSGELFF.

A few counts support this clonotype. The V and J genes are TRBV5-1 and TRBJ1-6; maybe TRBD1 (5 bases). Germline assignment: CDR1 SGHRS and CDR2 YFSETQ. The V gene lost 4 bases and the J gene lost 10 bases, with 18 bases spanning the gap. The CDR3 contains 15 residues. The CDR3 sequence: CASSLVGRERSPLHF. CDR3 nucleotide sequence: TGCGCCAGCAGCCTGGTGGGACGGGAACGATCACCCCTCCACTTT.

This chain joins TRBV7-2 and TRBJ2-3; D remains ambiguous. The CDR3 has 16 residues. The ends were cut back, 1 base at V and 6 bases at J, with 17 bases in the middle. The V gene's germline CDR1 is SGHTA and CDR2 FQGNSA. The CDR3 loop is CASSLDPEIGRDTQYF. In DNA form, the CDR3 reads TGTGCCAGCAGCTTAGATCCAGAAATAGGACGGGATACGCAGTATTTT. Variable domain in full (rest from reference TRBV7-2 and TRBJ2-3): GAGVSQSPSNKVTEKGKDVELRCDPISGHTALYWYRQSLGQGLEFLIYFQGNSAPDKSGLPSDRFSAERTGGSVSTLTIQRTQQEDSAVYLCASSLDPEIGRDTQYFGPGTRLTVL.

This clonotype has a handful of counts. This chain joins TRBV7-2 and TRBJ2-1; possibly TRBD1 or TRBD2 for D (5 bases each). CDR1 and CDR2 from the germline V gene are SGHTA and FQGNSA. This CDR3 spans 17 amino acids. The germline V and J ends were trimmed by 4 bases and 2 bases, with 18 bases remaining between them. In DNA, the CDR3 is TGTGCCAGCAGCTGGATTAGGGACCGCCAACCCTACAATGAGCAGTTCTTC. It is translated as CASSWIRDRQPYNEQFF.

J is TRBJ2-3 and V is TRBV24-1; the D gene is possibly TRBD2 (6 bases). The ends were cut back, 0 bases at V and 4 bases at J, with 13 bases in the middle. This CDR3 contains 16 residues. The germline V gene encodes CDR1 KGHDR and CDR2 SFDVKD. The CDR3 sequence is CATSDLSPTGADTQYF. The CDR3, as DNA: TGTGCCACCAGTGATTTGTCCCCTACGGGAGCAGATACGCAGTATTTT.

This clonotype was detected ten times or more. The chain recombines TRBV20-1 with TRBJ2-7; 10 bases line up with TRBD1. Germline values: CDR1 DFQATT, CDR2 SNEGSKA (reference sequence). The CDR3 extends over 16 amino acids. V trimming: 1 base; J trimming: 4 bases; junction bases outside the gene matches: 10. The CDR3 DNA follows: TGCAGTGCTAGAGTCCTAGGACAGGGGGGGTCGTACGAGCAGTACTTC. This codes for CSARVLGQGGSYEQYF.

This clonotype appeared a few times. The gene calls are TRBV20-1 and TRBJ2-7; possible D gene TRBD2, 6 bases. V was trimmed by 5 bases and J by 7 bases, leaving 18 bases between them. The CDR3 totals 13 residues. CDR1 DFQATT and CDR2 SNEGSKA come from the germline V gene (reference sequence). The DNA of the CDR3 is TGCAGTGCTCGCCCAGGGACTGCGAGTGAGCAGTACTTC. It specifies CSARPGTASEQYF.

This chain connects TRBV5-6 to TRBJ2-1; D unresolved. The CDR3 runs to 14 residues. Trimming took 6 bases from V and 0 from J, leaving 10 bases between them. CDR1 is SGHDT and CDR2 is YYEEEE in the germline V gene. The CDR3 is CASKKAASYNEQFF. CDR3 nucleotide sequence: TGTGCCAGCAAAAAGGCGGCCTCCTACAATGAGCAGTTCTTC.

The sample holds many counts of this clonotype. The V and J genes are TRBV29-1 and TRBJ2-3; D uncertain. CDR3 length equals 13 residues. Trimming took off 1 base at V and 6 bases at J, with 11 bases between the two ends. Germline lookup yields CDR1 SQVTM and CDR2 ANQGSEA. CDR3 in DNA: TGCAGCGTTGAAGGGGTTATCAGGGATACGCAGTATTTT. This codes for CSVEGVIRDTQYF.

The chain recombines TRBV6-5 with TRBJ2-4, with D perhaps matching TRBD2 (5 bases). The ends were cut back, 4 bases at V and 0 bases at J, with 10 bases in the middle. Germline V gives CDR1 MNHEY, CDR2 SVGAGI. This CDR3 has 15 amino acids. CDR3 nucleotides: TGTGCCAGCAGTTTACTAGACCTAGCCAAAAACATTCAGTACTTC. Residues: CASSLLDLAKNIQYF.

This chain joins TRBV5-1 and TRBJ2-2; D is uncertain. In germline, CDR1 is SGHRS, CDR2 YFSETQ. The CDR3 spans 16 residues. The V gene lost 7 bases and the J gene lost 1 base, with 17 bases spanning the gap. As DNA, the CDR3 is TGCGCCAGCGCCCTCATGAACAGCCAGAACACCGGGGAGCTGTTTTTT. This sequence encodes CASALMNSQNTGELFF.

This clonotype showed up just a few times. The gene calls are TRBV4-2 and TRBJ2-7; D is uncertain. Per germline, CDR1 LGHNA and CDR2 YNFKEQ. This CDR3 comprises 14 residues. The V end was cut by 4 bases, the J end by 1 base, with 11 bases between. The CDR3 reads CASSLGTTSYEQYF. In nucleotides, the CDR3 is TGTGCCAGCAGCCTAGGAACGACATCCTACGAGCAGTACTTC.

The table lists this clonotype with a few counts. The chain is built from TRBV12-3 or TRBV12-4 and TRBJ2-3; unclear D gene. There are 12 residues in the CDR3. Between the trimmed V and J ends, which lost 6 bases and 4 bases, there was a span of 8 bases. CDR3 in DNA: TGTGCCAGCAGCCCTGAGTCAGATACGCAGTATTTT. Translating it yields CASSPESDTQYF.

In DNA form, the CDR3 reads TGTGCCAGCAGCTTACTAAACCAAGGGTCTGGGGCCAACGTCCTGACTTTC. It translates to CASSLLNQGSGANVLTF. The V gene is TRBV7-2, the J gene TRBJ2-6, with D unclear. The CDR3 spans 17 residues. Germline V gene lookup returns CDR1 SGHTA and CDR2 FQGNSA. With 2 bases removed from V and 1 base from J, the gap between germline ends came to 12 bases.

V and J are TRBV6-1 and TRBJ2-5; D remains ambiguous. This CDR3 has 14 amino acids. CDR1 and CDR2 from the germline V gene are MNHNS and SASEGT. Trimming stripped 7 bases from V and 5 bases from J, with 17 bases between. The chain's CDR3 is CASNLGIWRETQYF. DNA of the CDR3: TGTGCCAGCAACCTGGGGATTTGGCGGGAGACCCAGTACTTC.

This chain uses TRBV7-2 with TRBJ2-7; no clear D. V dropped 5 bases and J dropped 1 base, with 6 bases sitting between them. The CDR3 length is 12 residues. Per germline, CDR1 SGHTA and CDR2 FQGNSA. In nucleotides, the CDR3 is TGTGCCAGCAGCGCCCAGTCCTACGAGCAGTACTTC. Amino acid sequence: CASSAQSYEQYF.